This T cell receptor (beta chain) derives from a study of blood T cell repertoires in COVID-19. Study as a whole: The United States, Italy and Spain supplied acute and convalescent COVID-19 samples. Sources were T cells, B-cell-depleted T cells, or PBMCs; the material itself was cDNA or gDNA.

Per the original methods: The authors estimated nucleated cell counts from reference gene primer amplification. Some clones are missing from TCRdb's copy, which holds only in-frame ones; the method was immunoSEQ multiplex PCR. That table is the source of V, J and clone size, and D and trimming were worked out from the DNA. The sample has under 300,000 clones, roughly 89% seen once; the top ten hold about 4.6%. With 5 bases clipped from V and 5 bases from J, the junction kept 7 bases outside the gene matches. Germline loops: CDR1 MDHEN, CDR2 SYDVKM. This CDR3 comprises 14 residues. This sequence was found in a woman in her thirties or forties who had recovered from COVID-19. The sequenced material came from peripheral blood. J is TRBJ1-1 and V is TRBV28; TRBD1 aligns across 8 bases. The CDR3 nucleotides read TGTGCCAGCAGTCCAATACAGGGGGATACTGAAGCTTTCTTT. This codes for CASSPIQGDTEAFF. Looking up the rest from reference TRBV28 and TRBJ1-1 gives the full variable domain: DVKVTQSSRYLVKRTGEKVFLECVQDMDHENMFWYRQDPGLGLRLIYFSYDVKMKEKGDIPEGYSVSREKKERFSLILESASTNQTSMYLCASSPIQGDTEAFFGQGTRLTVV.